These 8 T cell receptor beta chains originate from one sample sequenced in a study of control samples from healthy donors and cancer patients. The method was immunoSEQ multiplex PCR; TCRdb's version includes in-frame clones alone and lacks a portion of them. Of about 120,000 clones listed, approximately 94% are singletons. Sequenced sample: blood. The source of these receptors is a man under 40 in good health.

This clone has a single count. In DNA form, the CDR3 reads TGTGCCAGCAGTCTCCAGGGGGCTGAGCAGTTCTTC. Amino acids: CASSLQGAEQFF. The chain has TRBV7-3 and TRBJ2-1; TRBD1 aligns across 8 bases. V lost 6 bases to trimming and J lost 9 bases; unmatched junction nucleotides: 4. The germline V gene has CDR1 SGHTA and CDR2 FQGTGA. This CDR3 has 12 residues.

The V call is TRBV30, the J call TRBJ1-3; perhaps TRBD1 as D (6 bases). The length of the CDR3 is 14 residues. V shed 5 bases and J shed 4 bases, with 15 bases lying between them. In germline, CDR1 is GTSNPN, CDR2 SVGIG (reference sequence). This CDR3 is CAWEQGLAGNTIYF. The CDR3 bases are TGTGCCTGGGAACAGGGTCTCGCCGGAAACACCATATATTTT.

This rearrangement joins TRBV4-3 to TRBJ1-2; D possibly corresponds to TRBD1 (6 bases). Germline-derived CDR1 and CDR2 are LGHNA and YSLEER. This CDR3 is 15 amino acids long. Trimming left V 1 base short and J 7 bases short, with 16 bases between. CDR3 bases: TGCGCCAGCAGCCAAGCACCGGGACATATGTCTGGCTACACCTTC. Protein: CASSQAPGHMSGYTF.

The chain links TRBV5-1 to TRBJ1-6; 8 bases are a match to TRBD1. CDR1 is SGHRS and CDR2 is YFSETQ in the germline V gene. V lost 4 bases, J lost 0 bases, and 6 bases stayed unmatched. The CDR3 loop spans 17 amino acids. The CDR3 region is CASSPDRGSSYNSPLHF. Here the CDR3 DNA reads TGCGCCAGCAGCCCTGACAGGGGAAGCTCCTATAATTCACCCCTCCACTTT.

The DNA of the CDR3 is TGTGCCAGCAGTTGGATGGGGGGGACAGGGCTTGACAATGAGCAGTTCTTC. Its protein is CASSWMGGTGLDNEQFF. The chain carries TRBV27 and TRBJ2-1; 9 bases fit TRBD1. The germline gives CDR1 MNHEY, CDR2 SMNVEV (reference sequence). This CDR3 contains 17 residues. V dropped 4 bases and J dropped 5; count of bases not matched to a gene: 12.

In DNA form, the CDR3 reads TGTGCCAGCAGCTCAGGAGTGGGTGAGCAGCCCCAGCATTTT. Its protein product is CASSSGVGEQPQHF. The rearrangement uses TRBV7-9 and TRBJ1-5; D is undetermined. Trimming took 4 bases from V and 7 from J, leaving 14 bases between them. Germline CDR1 and CDR2: SEHNR and FQNEAQ (reference sequence). The CDR3 is made up of 14 amino acids.

V gene TRBV6-1 combines with J gene TRBJ2-7, with D perhaps matching TRBD1 or TRBD2 (5 bases each). This CDR3 has 11 residues. Trimming left V 0 bases short and J 10 bases short, with 7 bases between. Germline values: CDR1 MNHNS, CDR2 SASEGT. CDR3 DNA sequence: TGTGCCAGCAGTGAAGCTGGGGGACAGTACTTC. Amino acids: CASSEAGGQYF.

This clone was detected only once. The J gene is TRBJ2-1, the V gene TRBV11-2, with 10 bases fitting TRBD2. Germline trimming cut 4 bases from V and 5 bases from J; bases unmatched to any gene: 5. The germline V gene encodes CDR1 SGHAT and CDR2 FQNNGV. CDR3 size: 15 residues. In DNA, the CDR3 is TGTGCCAGCAGCTCCGAGCGGGGGGGCCACAATGAGCAGTTCTTC. Translated, it gives CASSSERGGHNEQFF.